Here is one TCR beta chain with its context. Its antigen is unknown. The V gene lost 4 bases and the J gene lost 1 base, with 12 bases spanning the gap. Germline CDR1 is GTSNPN and CDR2 is SVGIG (reference sequence). This CDR3 is 14 amino acids long. This record belongs to a study of cytomegalovirus exposure and HLA in healthy donors. Study-level findings and limits: Rare sequences made up most TCRs, while some public TCRs were found in many donors. V- and J-gene trimming of TCR beta was linked (in a later analysis) to a missense DCLRE1C variant. Later analysis reportedly placed an Asian-associated ancestry cluster below the roughly 690-donor mean in N-insertions.

Primers included in the PCR were 60 Vbeta and 13 Jbeta primers. Some clones are missing from TCRdb's copy, which holds only in-frame ones; the method was immunoSEQ multiplex PCR. The sample carries about 180,000 clones, roughly 82% recorded once. What was sequenced was PBMCs. The receptor's source is a man in his forties in good health and CMV-seronegative. V usage is TRBV30 and J usage is TRBJ2-3, with D maybe TRBD2 (6 bases). As DNA, the CDR3 is TGTGCCTGGACCTTCTGGGGGGGCACAGATACGCAGTATTTT. Its protein product is CAWTFWGGTDTQYF.